What follows is one T cell receptor beta chain and its context. Its antigen is currently unknown. Sequenced by immunoSEQ multiplex PCR; TCRdb stores in-frame clones only, minus some. In the table there are some 30,000 clones, 70% to 80% of which are singletons. Unexposed donor CD4+ T cells date from about 2011-2018, before the COVID-19 pandemic. The cells were cultured for around ten days before CD4+ T cells were isolated. The data were taken from a study of CD4 T cells in relation to SARS-CoV-2 and coronaviruses. Background on the study: After roughly eleven days of antigen culture, PBMC TCR beta CDR3s were sequenced.

Study-level points and caveats: This crossreactivity analysis covered spike protein alone, no other viral proteins.

Sequenced material: CD4+ T cells from PBMCs, cultured in vitro. The sequence came from a human donor in good health.

The CDR3 region is CSISRDAHYTF. CDR3 coding DNA: TGCAGTATTTCACGGGACGCCCACTACACCTTC. The chain is built from TRBV20-1 and TRBJ1-2, with D perhaps matching TRBD1 (5 bases). The CDR3 is 11 residues long. The germline V gene has CDR1 DFQATT and CDR2 SNEGSKA (reference sequence). V was pared by 8 bases and J by 10 bases, with 17 bases between.